These 21 T cell receptor beta chains were all obtained from the same sample, sequenced in a study of blood T cell repertoires in COVID-19. The data were produced by immunoSEQ multiplex PCR, yet TCRdb's version contains in-frame clones alone and is incomplete. Of approximately 440,000 clones listed, roughly 87% are singletons. The sample comprised PBMCs or T cells enriched from blood (not recorded which). The receptors here all came from a man aged 18 to 35 who had recovered from COVID-19.

A single count supports this clone. The chain employs TRBV19 and TRBJ1-1; D might be TRBD1 (5 bases). The germline V gene has CDR1 LNHDA and CDR2 SQIVND (reference sequence). V was shortened by 5 bases and J by 5 bases, with 15 bases between the two germline ends. The CDR3 loop spans 14 amino acids. For the CDR3, the DNA is TGTGCCAGTAGTTCAGCAGGGCTCAGGACTGAAGCTTTCTTT. This encodes CASSSAGLRTEAFF.

The J gene is TRBJ2-1, the V gene TRBV5-4; 10 nucleotides agree with TRBD2. Germline trimming cut 5 bases from V and 6 bases from J; bases unmatched to any gene: 5. The CDR3 runs 14 residues. Germline CDR1 is SGHNT and CDR2 is YYREEE (reference sequence). CDR3 nucleotides: TGTGCCAGCAGTTTGAGCGGGAGGGGCAATGAGCAGTTCTTC. Translating gives CASSLSGRGNEQFF.

The chain couples TRBV6-4 to TRBJ2-2; weak D call: TRBD2 (5 bases). Trimming took 2 bases from V and 7 from J, leaving 11 bases between them. CDR1 MRHNA and CDR2 SNTAGT come from the germline V gene. The CDR3 spans 14 residues. The CDR3 protein is CASSDGRDSGELFF. DNA for the CDR3: TGTGCCAGCAGTGACGGTCGGGATAGCGGGGAGCTGTTTTTT.

The chain carries TRBV14 and TRBJ2-1; 9 nucleotides match TRBD2. Germline CDR1 reads SGHDN; CDR2 reads FVKESK. This CDR3 contains 15 residues. V lost 4 bases to trimming and J lost 4 bases; unmatched junction nucleotides: 5. The CDR3 DNA reads TGTGCCAGCAGCCGGACTAGCGAAAAGTACAATGAGCAGTTCTTC. This codes for CASSRTSEKYNEQFF.

V and J are TRBV19 and TRBJ1-3; 7 bases fit TRBD1. Germline V lookup: CDR1 LNHDA, CDR2 SQIVND (reference sequence). V gave up 3 bases and J gave up 0 bases; unmatched junction bases: 2. The CDR3 totals 15 residues. The CDR3 DNA is TGTGCCAGTAGTATGGACAGGTTCTCTGGAAACACCATATATTTT. Its translation: CASSMDRFSGNTIYF.

The chain combines TRBV2 with TRBJ2-4; D not resolved. With 3 bases removed from V and 5 bases from J, the gap between germline ends came to 11 bases. Germline V gene sequence: CDR1 SNHLY, CDR2 FYNNEI. This CDR3 is built from 14 residues. The CDR3 loop reads CASSEYSSQNIQYF. The DNA for the CDR3 is TGTGCCAGCAGTGAGTACAGCTCGCAAAACATTCAGTACTTC.

The chain couples TRBV5-5 to TRBJ1-5; 9 bases are a match to TRBD1. J was trimmed by 4 bases and V by 0 bases; bases with no gene match: 8. Looked up from germline, CDR1 is SGHKS and CDR2 is YYEKEE (reference sequence). This CDR3 contains 17 residues. CDR3 loop: CASSLGGGQGPNQPQHF. In DNA form, the CDR3 reads TGTGCCAGCAGCTTGGGAGGGGGACAGGGACCTAATCAGCCCCAGCATTTT.

This rearrangement joins TRBV2 to TRBJ2-1, with 10 bases lining up with TRBD1. CDR1 and CDR2 (germline): SNHLY, FYNNEI. Germline trimming cut 9 bases from V and 9 bases from J; bases unmatched to any gene: 11. This CDR3 region has 14 residues. DNA of the CDR3: TGTGCCAGGAGCTTCTTCGGGACAGGGGCTGAGCAGTTCTTC. Translating it yields CARSFFGTGAEQFF.

The rearrangement links TRBV18 to TRBJ2-3; weak D call: TRBD2 (5 bases). Trimming stripped 2 bases from V and 8 bases from J, with 11 bases between. The CDR3 covers 13 residues. The germline V gene has CDR1 KGHSH and CDR2 LQKENI. CDR3 nucleotide sequence: TGTGCCAGCTCACCATCCTTAGCGTTTACGCAGTATTTT. Its translation: CASSPSLAFTQYF.

J is TRBJ2-5 and V is TRBV5-1, with TRBD1 identical over 11 bases. The V segment lost 0 bases and the J segment 4 bases; nucleotides outside the gene matches: 2. The germline gives CDR1 SGHRS, CDR2 YFSETQ. This CDR3 is 15 amino acids long. CDR3 DNA: TGCGCCAGCAGCTTGGCCGGGACAGGGGGAGAGACCCAGTACTTC. Its protein is CASSLAGTGGETQYF.

The chain employs TRBV5-1 and TRBJ1-2; the D is unclear. This CDR3 comprises 16 residues. Trimming pared 4 bases from V and 3 bases from J, leaving 19 bases between. The germline V gene has CDR1 SGHRS and CDR2 YFSETQ. CDR3 coding DNA: TGCGCCAGCAGCGTCTCTCCTACCGAAAACGACTATGGCTACACCTTC. Amino acids: CASSVSPTENDYGYTF.

J is TRBJ1-1 and V is TRBV30; the D gene is possibly TRBD1 (5 bases). The V gene lost 3 bases and the J gene lost 3 bases, with 11 bases spanning the gap. This CDR3 comprises 13 residues. The germline V gene encodes CDR1 GTSNPN and CDR2 SVGIG (reference sequence). For the CDR3, the DNA is TGTGCCTGGAGGAGCAGCAGGGACACTGAAGCTTTCTTT. Translating it yields CAWRSSRDTEAFF. Complete variable domain (other parts from reference TRBV30 and TRBJ1-1): SQTIHQWPATLVQPVGSPLSLECTVEGTSNPNLYWYRQAAGRGLQLLFYSVGIGQISSEVPQNLSASRPQDRQFILSSKKLLLSDSGFYLCAWRSSRDTEAFFGQGTRLTVV.

This sequence joins TRBV20-1 and TRBJ2-4; D is perhaps TRBD2 (5 bases). Trimming removed 3 bases from V and 9 bases from J, with 15 bases in between. CDR1 is DFQATT and CDR2 is SNEGSKA in the germline V gene (reference sequence). The CDR3 runs 13 residues. CDR3 DNA: TGCAGTGCTAGTTGGGCCCCAGAGGGCATTCAGTACTTC. It yields the protein CSASWAPEGIQYF.

This chain connects TRBV19 to TRBJ1-5, with D possibly TRBD1 on 6 matching bases. The CDR3 extends over 13 amino acids. Germline CDR1 LNHDA, CDR2 SQIVND (reference sequence). Trimming stripped 11 bases from V and 2 bases from J, with 13 bases between. Here the CDR3 DNA reads TGTGCCGGGGGGGGGCTAGGCAATCAGCCCCAGCATTTT. Protein sequence: CAGGGLGNQPQHF.

This chain links TRBV11-3 with TRBJ1-1; D gene uncertain. The ends were cut back, 3 bases at V and 11 bases at J, with 13 bases in the middle. The CDR3 loop spans 12 amino acids. Germline V CDR1 and CDR2: SGHNT, YENEEA. CDR3 nucleotides: TGTGCCAGCAGCTTGCGGGATTTTGGGGCTTTCTTT. It specifies CASSLRDFGAFF. Drawing the rest from reference TRBV11-3 and TRBJ1-1, the complete variable domain is EAGVVQSPRYKIIEKKQPVAFWCNPISGHNTLYWYLQNLGQGPELLIRYENEEAVDDSQLPKDRFSAERLKGVDSTLKIQPAELGDSAVYLCASSLRDFGAFFGQGTRLTVV.

The chain links TRBV9 to TRBJ2-5; 12 bases align to TRBD1. With 3 bases clipped from V and 5 bases from J, the junction kept 8 bases outside the gene matches. The CDR3 contains 16 residues. Germline assignment: CDR1 SGDLS and CDR2 YYNGEE. DNA for the CDR3: TGTGCCAGCAGCGACCGGGACAGGGGGCTTAGTGAGACCCAGTACTTC. This gives the protein CASSDRDRGLSETQYF.

This rearrangement joins TRBV5-4 to TRBJ2-5; 12 positions agree with TRBD2. Trimming removed 0 bases from V and 4 bases from J; junction bases left unmatched: 4. The CDR3 has 16 amino acids. Germline V lookup: CDR1 SGHNT, CDR2 YYREEE (reference sequence). CDR3 bases: TGTGCCAGCAGCTTGGGGACTAGCGGGAAAGCAGAGACCCAGTACTTC. This encodes CASSLGTSGKAETQYF.

Concerning this clone itself: The same CDR3 can be traced to other DNA sequences in this sample. V and J are TRBV7-9 and TRBJ1-2; maybe TRBD1 (6 bases). The CDR3 spans 12 residues. Germline CDR1 SEHNR, CDR2 FQNEAQ (reference sequence). V lost 2 bases to trimming and J lost 8 bases, with 9 bases between them. CDR3 sequence reads: CASSLSGEGYTF. In DNA, the CDR3 is TGTGCCAGCAGCTTATCAGGGGAGGGCTACACCTTC. Drawing the rest from reference TRBV7-9 and TRBJ1-2, the complete variable domain is DTGVSQNPRHKITKRGQNVTFRCDPISEHNRLYWYRQTLGQGPEFLTYFQNEAQLEKSRLLSDRFSAERPKGSFSTLEIQRTEQGDSAMYLCASSLSGEGYTFGSGTRLTVV.

This clone has just one count. CDR3: CASSPVPLADTQYF. CDR3 in DNA: TGTGCCAGCTCACCTGTACCACTAGCAGATACGCAGTATTTT. V usage is TRBV18 and J usage is TRBJ2-3; a weak D match, TRBD2 (5 bases). Germline lookup yields CDR1 KGHSH and CDR2 LQKENI. Trimming removed 3 bases from V and 4 bases from J, with 11 bases in between. The CDR3 contains 14 residues.

The chain joins TRBV19 to TRBJ2-2, with a possible D match to TRBD2 (5 bases). This CDR3 has 12 amino acids. From germline, CDR1 is LNHDA and CDR2 SQIVND (reference sequence). Trimming took 7 bases from V and 9 from J, leaving 12 bases between them. The CDR3 sequence: CASTLSGRELFF. CDR3 coding DNA: TGTGCCAGTACCCTGAGCGGCAGGGAGCTGTTTTTT.

J is TRBJ1-6 and V is TRBV7-2; TRBD1 aligns across 9 bases. CDR1 SGHTA and CDR2 FQGNSA come from the germline V gene. The V segment lost 5 bases and the J segment 9 bases; nucleotides outside the gene matches: 8. The CDR3 is made up of 15 amino acids. The CDR3 sequence is CASSLQGAEVSPLHF. CDR3 DNA sequence: TGTGCCAGCAGCCTACAGGGGGCTGAGGTTTCACCCCTCCACTTT.